The 12 T cell receptor beta chains reported below all come from one sample, sequenced in a study of CD8 T cells in Susac syndrome. 0.5 to 1 ug RNA was reverse transcribed with random hexamers. TCRdb re-derived calls from the immunoSEQ multiplex PCR reads in MiXCR, one entry per CDR3 protein. The table records 180,000 or so distinct CDR3 sequences, 95% of them present only once. Sequenced input: CD4+ T cells from PBMCs. The receptor set was obtained from a human donor in good health.

V gene TRBV3-1 combines with J gene TRBJ2-1; 10 nucleotides agree with TRBD1. With V trimmed by 3 bases and J by 9 bases, 8 bases remained unmatched. CDR1 LGHDT and CDR2 YNNKEL come from the germline V gene (reference sequence). The CDR3 spans 15 residues. The CDR3 sequence: CASSHGTGDLGEQFF. The CDR3 DNA reads as TGTGCCAGCAGCCACGGGACAGGGGATTTAGGTGAGCAGTTCTTC.

J is TRBJ2-5 and V is TRBV7-2; 8 bases map to TRBD1. Germline V gene sequence: CDR1 SGHTA, CDR2 FQGNSA. V gave up 4 bases and J gave up 4 bases; unmatched junction bases: 5. CDR3 length equals 14 residues. CDR3: CASSSGTGSETQYF. Written as DNA, the CDR3 is TGTGCCAGCAGCTCAGGGACAGGTTCAGAGACCCAGTACTTC.

This rearrangement joins TRBV4-1 to TRBJ2-1; 7 positions agree with TRBD1. V lost 4 bases, J lost 7 bases, and 7 bases stayed unmatched. The CDR3 covers 14 residues. Germline CDR1 reads MGHRA; CDR2 reads YSYEKL. The CDR3 protein is CASSPRQGGNEQFF. DNA for the CDR3: TGCGCCAGCAGCCCAAGACAGGGTGGTAATGAGCAGTTCTTC.

The chain uses TRBV12-3 or TRBV12-4 and TRBJ2-1; D call uncertain. V shed 7 bases and J shed 7 bases, with 14 bases lying between them. This CDR3 is built from 13 residues. The CDR3: CASNGLVSNEQFF. In DNA, the CDR3 is TGTGCCAGCAATGGGCTAGTTAGTAATGAGCAGTTCTTC.

The V and J genes are TRBV20-1 and TRBJ1-5; D is perhaps TRBD1 (5 bases). The CDR3 runs to 15 residues. The V gene's germline CDR1 is DFQATT and CDR2 SNEGSKA (reference sequence). V dropped 3 bases and J dropped 3 bases, with 15 bases sitting between them. The DNA for the CDR3 is TGCAGTGCTAGGCTGGGGGGAACCGTCAATCAGCCCCAGCATTTT. As protein: CSARLGGTVNQPQHF.

This clonotype was found a few times. The V and J genes are TRBV18 and TRBJ2-5; 7 bases agree with TRBD1. CDR3 length: 13 residues. Germline lookup yields CDR1 KGHSH and CDR2 LQKENI. J gave up 3 bases and V 3 bases, and 1 base lay outside the gene matches. The CDR3 is CASSPGTEETQYF. In DNA form, the CDR3 reads TGTGCCAGCTCACCTGGGACAGAAGAGACCCAGTACTTC.

V is TRBV6-5 and J is TRBJ2-1; D not certain. The germline CDR1 and CDR2 sequences are MNHEY and SVGAGI. The CDR3 length is 11 residues. V was pared by 4 bases and J by 8 bases, with 6 bases between. The CDR3 loop reads CASSFSYEQFF. CDR3 bases: TGTGCCAGCAGTTTCAGCTATGAGCAGTTCTTC.

The chain is built from TRBV18 and TRBJ1-1; unclear D gene. V dropped 6 bases and J dropped 5 bases, with 13 bases sitting between them. The length of the CDR3 is 13 residues. Looked up from germline, CDR1 is KGHSH and CDR2 is LQKENI. CDR3 coding DNA: TGTGCCAGCTCGGACCGATCCGGAACTGAAGCTTTCTTT. It specifies CASSDRSGTEAFF.

The chain combines TRBV7-2 with TRBJ1-2; D not resolved. This CDR3 is 15 amino acids long. Germline values: CDR1 SGHTA, CDR2 FQGNSA. V was shortened by 2 bases and J by 3 bases, with 13 bases between the two germline ends. The CDR3 spells CASSLSPVEDYGYTF. The DNA of the CDR3 is TGTGCCAGCAGCTTATCTCCAGTAGAGGACTATGGCTACACCTTC.

This clonotype was detected only once. V is TRBV3-1 and J is TRBJ2-5; D perhaps matches TRBD2 (5 bases). Looked up from germline, CDR1 is LGHDT and CDR2 is YNNKEL (reference sequence). V was pared by 3 bases and J by 5 bases, with 16 bases between. CDR3 length: 15 residues. The CDR3 here is CASSQSPGAVETQYF. The CDR3 nucleotides read TGTGCCAGCAGCCAGTCTCCCGGAGCGGTGGAGACCCAGTACTTC.

The rearrangement joins TRBV15 to TRBJ2-2, with D hard to call. This CDR3 has 13 amino acids. The germline CDR1 and CDR2 sequences are LNHNV and YYDKDF (reference sequence). Deletions cut 5 bases from V and 4 bases from J, with 8 bases between. In nucleotides, the CDR3 is TGTGCCACCAGCGCCCTCCCCACCGGGGAGCTGTTTTTT. As protein: CATSALPTGELFF.

The chain recombines TRBV29-1 with TRBJ2-1; TRBD1 is a possible D gene (7 bases). V was trimmed by 7 bases and J by 10 bases, leaving 17 bases between them. CDR1 and CDR2 (germline): SQVTM, ANQGSEA. The CDR3 has 12 amino acids. For the CDR3, the DNA is TGCAGCGGCTATAGGGGGCGGGACGAGCAGTTCTTC. Translating it yields CSGYRGRDEQFF.